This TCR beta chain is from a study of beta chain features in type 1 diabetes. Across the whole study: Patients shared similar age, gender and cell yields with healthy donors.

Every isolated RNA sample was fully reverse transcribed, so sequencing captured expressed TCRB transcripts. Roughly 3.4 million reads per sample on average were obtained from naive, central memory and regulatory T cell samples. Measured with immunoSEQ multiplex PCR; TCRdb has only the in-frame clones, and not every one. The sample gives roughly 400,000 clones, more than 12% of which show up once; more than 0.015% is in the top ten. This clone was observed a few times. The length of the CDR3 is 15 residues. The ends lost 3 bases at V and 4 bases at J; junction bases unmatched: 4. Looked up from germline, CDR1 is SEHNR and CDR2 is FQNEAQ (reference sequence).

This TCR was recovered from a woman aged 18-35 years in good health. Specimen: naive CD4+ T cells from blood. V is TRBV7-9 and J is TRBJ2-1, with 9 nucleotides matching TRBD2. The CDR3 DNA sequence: TGTGCCAGCAGCTTCCCGACTAGCGGATACAATGAGCAGTTCTTC. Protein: CASSFPTSGYNEQFF.